This TCR beta chain derives from a study of human T cells and chemical hapten exposure. Study-wide context: Patch tests of 0.01% DPC on the upper back were read at 6 days. The cohort included alopecia areata under or over 50% scalp, totalis and universalis.

MiXCR, applied by TCRdb to the RACE reads, yields one record per CDR3 protein. The data contain nearly 85,000 distinct CDR3 sequences, around a tenth of them singletons. Documented time point: patch test 2, 6 weeks after DPC sensitization. Noted treatment: therapeutic diphenylcyclopropenone sensitization with weekly scalp DPC. The receptor's source is a man between 18 and 35 years old with alopecia areata. Some clones in this sample may be carry-over from other donors' samples. The input for sequencing was whole blood, taken in connection with sensitization to the hapten diphenylcyclopropenone (DPC).

This CDR3 is CASSLNPDNSYEQYF. CDR3 DNA sequence: TGTGCCAGCAGCCTAAATCCCGACAACTCCTACGAGCAGTACTTC. The chain employs TRBV4-2 and TRBJ2-7; D not resolved. This CDR3 contains 15 residues. Trimming removed 4 bases from V and 0 bases from J, with 13 bases in between. CDR1 is LGHNA and CDR2 is YNFKEQ in the germline V gene.